This T cell receptor (beta chain) emerged from a study of neurological immune-mediated disorders (dated by TCRdb to the late 2010s). Looking at the study overall: The study compared peripheral blood TCR-beta repertoires of HTLV-I-associated myelopathy (HAM/TSP) patients, multiple sclerosis patients and healthy controls using UMI-based sequencing. Longitudinal samples, technical triplicates and paired sorted CD4+ and CD8+ T-cell subsets, alongside PBMC samples, were included among the roughly 100 TCR-beta libraries. The cohort was made up of 60 to 75 subjects, consisting of some 15 HAM/TSP patients, some 34 multiple sclerosis patients and 20 healthy controls. Longitudinal HAM/TSP donors and healthy donors each had 3 time-points at intervals of about 3-45 months.

Overall study outcomes, separate from this receptor: TCR clonal expansion was highest in HAM/TSP patients and lowest in MS patients, with MS patients falling below even healthy controls. Expanded clones from different subjects shared no identical CDR3 amino acid sequences, which suggests that TCR-beta repertoires were private in all groups.

The time point label corresponds to: longitudinal time-point 1 (baseline). Unsorted PBMC libraries were generated from 2 million PBMCs stored in RNAlater at -80 °C until RNA extraction. Peripheral blood was subjected to Ficoll-Hypaque density gradient centrifugation to isolate PBMCs, which were then cryopreserved in liquid nitrogen. cDNA synthesis used template-switch 5'RACE with a primer carrying a 10-nucleotide random unique molecular identifier tagging each TCR transcript. Over 180 million TCR-beta sequences, covering 15-18 subjects, were produced in each sequencing run. Total RNA was extracted with the RNeasy kit. The KAPA Real-time Library Amplification kit was used to amplify TCR-beta VDJ regions with primers for the TCR constant region and the 5'RACE anchor. A first PCR added sample indexes and Illumina adaptors, after which a second PCR increased the library yield. After purification with Ampure beads, the TCR product of roughly 650 bp was size-selected on a 2% E-gel SizeSelection system. Before pooling, libraries had their quality checked on a Bioanalyzer, their concentration measured with Qubit, and their quantity determined with the Kapa Library Quantification kit. Libraries were sequenced paired-end 2 x 150 bp on an Illumina HiSeq 2500. To increase sequence diversity, roughly 24-32% phiX was spiked into each library pool. From the authors' description of their analysis: Quality-filtered reads were processed with the UMI-based MiGEC pipeline, and over 75% of raw TCR sequences were removed by the MiGEC pipeline during error correction. VDJ genes were aligned to IMGT germline references, and clonotypes were defined by unique CDR3 amino acid sequence plus V-J genes. Clonal expansion, Shannon diversity, and CDR3 relatedness (CalcPairwiseDistances, ClusterSamples) were evaluated with VDJtools, and phylogenetic trees were built with CLCbio workbench. Using coefficient-of-variation modelling across technical triplicates, the study counted a clone as expanded if it had at least 8 unique UMIs. TCRdb reprocessed the public reads (quality trimming at Q25 with fastp, clone calling with MiXCR) and kept in-frame beta chains. All rows with the same CDR3 protein become a single entry with the most common DNA and genes. The V and J calls follow TCRdb's processing rather than the paper's. The table for this sample lists roughly 75,000 distinct CDR3 sequences; around 13% of them were counted only once. The ten most abundant clones make up 4.6% of the sample.

Including the terminal cysteine and phenylalanine, the CDR3 comprises 15 residues. Only the CDR3 DNA is retained, 45 bases long and in frame from the first base. The junction shows trimming of 1 base on V and 1 base on J, plus 6 bases between the germline ends. For CDR1 and CDR2, the germline V gene lists SGDLS and YYNGEE. This clonotype was recorded many times. Its antigen specificity is not known. No base-level quality is on record; no much larger clone is a single base apart. The receptor chain draws on TRBV9 and TRBJ2-6, and the D gene may be TRBD1, 6 bases matching. The sequencing input was PBMCs. The receptor's source is a female donor with HTLV-1-associated myelopathy (HAM/TSP). This receptor carries the CDR3 CASSVTGSGANVLTF. The nucleotides are TGTGCCAGCAGCGTAACAGGGTCTGGGGCCAACGTCCTGACTTTC.